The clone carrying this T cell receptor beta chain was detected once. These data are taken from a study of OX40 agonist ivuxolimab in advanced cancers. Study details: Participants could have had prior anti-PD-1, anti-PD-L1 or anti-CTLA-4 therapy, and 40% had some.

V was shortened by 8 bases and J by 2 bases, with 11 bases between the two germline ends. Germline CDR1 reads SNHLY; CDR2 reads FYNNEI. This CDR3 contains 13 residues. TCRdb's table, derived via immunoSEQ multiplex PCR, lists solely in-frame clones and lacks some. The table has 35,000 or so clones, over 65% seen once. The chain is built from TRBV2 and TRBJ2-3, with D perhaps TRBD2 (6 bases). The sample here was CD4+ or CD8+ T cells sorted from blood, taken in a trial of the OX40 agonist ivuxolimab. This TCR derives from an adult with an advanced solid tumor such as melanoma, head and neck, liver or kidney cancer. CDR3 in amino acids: CASPDYLTDTQYF. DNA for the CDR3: TGTGCCAGCCCGGACTATCTCACAGATACGCAGTATTTT.